This passage covers 8 T cell receptor beta chains from one sample sequenced in a study of brain T cells in children with intractable seizures. Time point indicated: blood from clinic visit 5 months post-surgery; TSC patient then seizure free. TCRdb's copy holds only in-frame clones and misses some; the assay was immunoSEQ multiplex PCR. Of hundreds of thousands of clones listed, about 93% are singletons. This material consisted of peripheral blood, taken approximately 5 months after surgery. The receptors stem from a boy in the first two years of life with tuberous sclerosis and intractable seizures.

The chain has TRBV4-1 and TRBJ1-1; the match to TRBD1 covers 8 bases. There are 14 residues in the CDR3. V was clipped by 1 base and J by 4 bases; unmatched bases: 2. The germline V gene has CDR1 MGHRA and CDR2 YSYEKL. DNA of the CDR3: TGCGCCAGCAGCCAAGTACAGGGGGGCACTGAAGCTTTCTTT. Translation: CASSQVQGGTEAFF.

The chain links TRBV7-3 to TRBJ2-1; D may correspond to TRBD1 or TRBD2 (6 bases each). This CDR3 contains 14 residues. The V end was cut by 1 base, the J end by 7 bases, with 11 bases between. In germline, CDR1 is SGHTA, CDR2 FQGTGA. The CDR3 sequence: CASSLNQGGNEQFF. The CDR3 DNA reads TGTGCCAGCAGCTTAAATCAAGGGGGGAATGAGCAGTTCTTC.

Here the CDR3 reads CASSLARSVEAKNIQYF. The CDR3 nucleotides are TGTGCCAGCAGCTTAGCGCGCAGCGTAGAAGCCAAAAACATTCAGTACTTC. This chain links TRBV7-9 with TRBJ2-4; D is unresolved. CDR3 size: 17 residues. The V and J ends lost 0 bases and 0 bases respectively, with 12 bases between them. The V gene's germline CDR1 is SEHNR and CDR2 FQNEAQ (reference sequence).

The genes are TRBV7-3 and TRBJ2-5, with unresolved D. V gave up 5 bases and J gave up 5 bases, with 18 bases separating them. The germline CDR1 and CDR2 sequences are SGHTA and FQGTGA. This CDR3 contains 15 residues. The CDR3 loop reads CASSRASGRGETQYF. The CDR3, as DNA: TGTGCCAGCAGCCGCGCCTCGGGTAGAGGCGAGACCCAGTACTTC.

The chain joins TRBV14 to TRBJ1-1; D not certain. The V gene lost 0 bases and the J gene lost 1 base, with 9 bases spanning the gap. Looked up from germline, CDR1 is SGHDN and CDR2 is FVKESK. This CDR3 region has 15 residues. The CDR3 region is CASSQEAGRNTEAFF. In DNA form, the CDR3 reads TGTGCCAGCAGCCAAGAGGCAGGAAGGAACACTGAAGCTTTCTTT.

The chain uses TRBV12-5 and TRBJ1-2; D is undetermined. The CDR3 length is 14 residues. Germline assignment: CDR1 LGHNT and CDR2 FRNRAP. Deletions cut 2 bases from V and 8 bases from J, with 15 bases between. Here the CDR3 DNA reads TGTGCTAGTGGTTTGACCTCTCTACTTAGGGGCTACACCTTC. Protein sequence: CASGLTSLLRGYTF.

The chain employs TRBV4-1 and TRBJ1-6; a weak D match, TRBD1 (6 bases). Per the germline V gene, CDR1 is MGHRA and CDR2 is YSYEKL. V dropped 7 bases and J dropped 9 bases, with 22 bases sitting between them. The CDR3 contains 16 residues. The CDR3 region is CASTKGGGRGISPLHF. The CDR3, as DNA: TGCGCCAGCACCAAAGGGGGGGGGCGCGGGATTTCACCCCTCCACTTT.

This chain connects TRBV13 to TRBJ1-4, with TRBD1 as a possible D gene (5 bases). The length of the CDR3 is 14 residues. Deletions cut 2 bases from V and 8 bases from J, with 12 bases between. Looked up from germline, CDR1 is PRHDT and CDR2 is FYEKMQ (reference sequence). The CDR3 nucleotides read TGTGCCAGCAGCTTAAAACAGGAGGTAGAAAAACTGTTTTTT. It specifies CASSLKQEVEKLFF.